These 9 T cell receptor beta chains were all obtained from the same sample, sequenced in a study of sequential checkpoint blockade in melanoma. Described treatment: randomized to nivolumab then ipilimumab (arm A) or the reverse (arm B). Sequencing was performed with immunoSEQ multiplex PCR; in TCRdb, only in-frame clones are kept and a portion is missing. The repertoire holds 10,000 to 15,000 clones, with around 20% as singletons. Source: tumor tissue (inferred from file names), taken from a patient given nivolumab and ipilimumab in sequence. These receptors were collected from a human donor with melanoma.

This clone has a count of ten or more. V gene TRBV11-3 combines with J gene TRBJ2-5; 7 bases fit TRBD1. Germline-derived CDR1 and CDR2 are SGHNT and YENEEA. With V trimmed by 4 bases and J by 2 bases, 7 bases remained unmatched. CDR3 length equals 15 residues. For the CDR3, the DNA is TGTGCCAGCAGCTCTACCCCACAGGGGCAAGAGACCCAGTACTTC. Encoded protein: CASSSTPQGQETQYF.

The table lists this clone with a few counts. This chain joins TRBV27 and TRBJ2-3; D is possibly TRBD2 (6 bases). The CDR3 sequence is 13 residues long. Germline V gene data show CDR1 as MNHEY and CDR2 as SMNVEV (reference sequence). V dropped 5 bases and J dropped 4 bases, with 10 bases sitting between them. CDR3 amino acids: CASSERRADTQYF. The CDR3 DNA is TGTGCCAGCAGTGAAAGGAGGGCAGATACGCAGTATTTT.

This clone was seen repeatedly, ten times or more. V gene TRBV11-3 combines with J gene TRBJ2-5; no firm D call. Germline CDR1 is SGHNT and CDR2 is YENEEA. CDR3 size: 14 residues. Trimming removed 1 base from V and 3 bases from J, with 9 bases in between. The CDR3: CASSLGVVEETQYF. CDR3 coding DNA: TGTGCCAGCAGCTTAGGGGTAGTGGAAGAGACCCAGTACTTC.

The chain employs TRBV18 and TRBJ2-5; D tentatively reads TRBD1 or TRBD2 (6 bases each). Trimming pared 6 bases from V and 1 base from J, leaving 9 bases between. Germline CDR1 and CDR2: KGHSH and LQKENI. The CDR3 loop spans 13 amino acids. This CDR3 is CASSGGSQETQYF. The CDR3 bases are TGTGCCAGCTCCGGGGGCTCCCAAGAGACCCAGTACTTC.

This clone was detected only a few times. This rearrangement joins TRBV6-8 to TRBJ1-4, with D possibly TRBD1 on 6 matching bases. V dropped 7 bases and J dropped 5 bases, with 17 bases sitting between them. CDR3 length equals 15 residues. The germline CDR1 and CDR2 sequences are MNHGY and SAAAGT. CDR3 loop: CASKNLQGRNEKLFF. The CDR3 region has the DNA TGTGCCAGCAAAAACCTTCAGGGGAGAAATGAAAAACTGTTTTTT.

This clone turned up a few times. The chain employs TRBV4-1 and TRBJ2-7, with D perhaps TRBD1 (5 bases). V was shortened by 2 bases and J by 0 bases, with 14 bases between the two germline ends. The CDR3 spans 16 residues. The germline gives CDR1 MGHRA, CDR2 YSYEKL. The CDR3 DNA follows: TGCGCCAGCAGCCAACCTGACAGATTAAGCTCCTACGAGCAGTACTTC. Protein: CASSQPDRLSSYEQYF.

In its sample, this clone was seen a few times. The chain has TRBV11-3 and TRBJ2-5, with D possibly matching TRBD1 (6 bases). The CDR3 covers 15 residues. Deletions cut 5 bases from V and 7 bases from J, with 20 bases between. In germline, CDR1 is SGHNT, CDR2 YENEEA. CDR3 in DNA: TGTGCCAGCAGCGCGCCTGAATACAGGGTTTCGACCCAGTACTTC. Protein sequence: CASSAPEYRVSTQYF.

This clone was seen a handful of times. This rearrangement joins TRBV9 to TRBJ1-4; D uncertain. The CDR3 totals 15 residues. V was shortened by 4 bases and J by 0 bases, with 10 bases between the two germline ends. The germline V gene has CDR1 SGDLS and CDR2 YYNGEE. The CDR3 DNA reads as TGTGCCAGCAGCATCAATTCCGCAACTAATGAAAAACTGTTTTTT. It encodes CASSINSATNEKLFF.

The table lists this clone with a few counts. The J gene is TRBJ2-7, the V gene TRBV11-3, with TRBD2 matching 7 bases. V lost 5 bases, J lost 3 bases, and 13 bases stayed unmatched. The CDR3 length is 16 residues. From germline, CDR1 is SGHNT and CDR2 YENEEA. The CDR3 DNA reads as TGTGCCAGCAGCCCTGAGAGCGGACTAGTCTTCTACGAGCAGTACTTC. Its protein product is CASSPESGLVFYEQYF.